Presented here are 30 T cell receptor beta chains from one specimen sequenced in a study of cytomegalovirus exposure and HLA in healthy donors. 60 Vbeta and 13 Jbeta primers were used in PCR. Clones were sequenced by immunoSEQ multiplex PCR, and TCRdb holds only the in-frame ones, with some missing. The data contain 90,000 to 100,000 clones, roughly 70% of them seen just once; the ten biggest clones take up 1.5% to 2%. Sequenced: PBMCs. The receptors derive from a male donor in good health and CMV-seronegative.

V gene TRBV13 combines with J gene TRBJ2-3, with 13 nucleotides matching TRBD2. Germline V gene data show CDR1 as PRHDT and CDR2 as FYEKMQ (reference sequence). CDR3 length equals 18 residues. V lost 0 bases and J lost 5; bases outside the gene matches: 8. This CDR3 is CASSLGRGLAGRGDTQYF. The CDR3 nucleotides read TGTGCCAGCAGCTTAGGCCGGGGACTAGCGGGACGGGGAGATACGCAGTATTTT.

DNA of the CDR3: TGCAGCGTGGGGCGGGGAGTCTACAATGAGCAGTTCTTC. Protein product: CSVGRGVYNEQFF. The gene calls are TRBV29-1 and TRBJ2-1; tentatively, D is TRBD2 (6 bases). The CDR3 totals 13 residues. Trimming shortened V by 6 bases and J by 3 bases, and 12 bases separated the two germline ends. CDR1 and CDR2 (germline): SQVTM, ANQGSEA.

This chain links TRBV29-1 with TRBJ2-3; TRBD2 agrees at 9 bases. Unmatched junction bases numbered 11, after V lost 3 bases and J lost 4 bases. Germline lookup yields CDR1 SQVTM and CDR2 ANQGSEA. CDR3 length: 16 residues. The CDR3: CSVDGASGIYADTQYF. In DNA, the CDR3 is TGCAGCGTTGATGGGGCTAGCGGGATTTATGCAGATACGCAGTATTTT.

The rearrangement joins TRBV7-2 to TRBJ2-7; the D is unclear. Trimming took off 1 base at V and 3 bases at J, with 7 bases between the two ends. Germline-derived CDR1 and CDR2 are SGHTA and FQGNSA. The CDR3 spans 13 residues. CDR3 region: CASSLGHIYEQYF. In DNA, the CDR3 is TGTGCCAGCAGCTTAGGCCACATCTACGAGCAGTACTTC.

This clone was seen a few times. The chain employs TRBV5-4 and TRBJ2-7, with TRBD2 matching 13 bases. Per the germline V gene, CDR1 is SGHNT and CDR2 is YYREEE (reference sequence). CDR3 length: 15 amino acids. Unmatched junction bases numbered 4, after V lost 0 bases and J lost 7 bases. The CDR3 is CASSLGTSGSREQYF. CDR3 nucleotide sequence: TGTGCCAGCAGCTTGGGGACTAGCGGGAGTAGAGAGCAGTACTTC.

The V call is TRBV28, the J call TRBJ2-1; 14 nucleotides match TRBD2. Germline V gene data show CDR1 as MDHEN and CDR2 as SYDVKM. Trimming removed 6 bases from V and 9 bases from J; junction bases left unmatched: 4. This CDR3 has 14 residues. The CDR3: CASSLGLAGVEQFF. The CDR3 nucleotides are TGTGCCAGCAGCTTGGGACTAGCGGGAGTTGAGCAGTTCTTC.

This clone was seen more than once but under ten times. CDR3 sequence (DNA): TGTGCCAGCAGTTACTCTGGGGACAGGGTAGGCGGCTACACCTTC. It is translated as CASSYSGDRVGGYTF. V gene TRBV6-5 combines with J gene TRBJ1-2; the match to TRBD1 covers 9 bases. Trimming took 0 bases from V and 8 from J; bases not matched to a gene: 7. CDR1 is MNHEY, CDR2 SVGAGI, per germline. This CDR3 is 15 amino acids long.

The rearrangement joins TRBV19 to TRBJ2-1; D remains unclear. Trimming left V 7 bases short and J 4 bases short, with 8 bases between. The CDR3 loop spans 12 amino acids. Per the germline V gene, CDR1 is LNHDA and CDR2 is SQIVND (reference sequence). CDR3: CASMSGYNEQFF. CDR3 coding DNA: TGTGCCAGTATGTCAGGTTACAATGAGCAGTTCTTC.

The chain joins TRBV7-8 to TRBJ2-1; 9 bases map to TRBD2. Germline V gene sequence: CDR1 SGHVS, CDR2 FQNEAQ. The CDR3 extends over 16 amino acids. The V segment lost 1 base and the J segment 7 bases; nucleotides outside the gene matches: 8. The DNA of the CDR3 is TGTGCCAGCAGCTTAGATACAGCGGGGGGAAGGAATGAGCAGTTCTTC. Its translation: CASSLDTAGGRNEQFF. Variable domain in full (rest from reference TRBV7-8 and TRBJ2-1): GAGVSQSPRYKVAKRGQDVALRCDPISGHVSLFWYQQALGQGPEFLTYFQNEAQLDKSGLPSDRFFAERPEGSVSTLKIQRTQQEDSAVYLCASSLDTAGGRNEQFFGPGTRLTVL.

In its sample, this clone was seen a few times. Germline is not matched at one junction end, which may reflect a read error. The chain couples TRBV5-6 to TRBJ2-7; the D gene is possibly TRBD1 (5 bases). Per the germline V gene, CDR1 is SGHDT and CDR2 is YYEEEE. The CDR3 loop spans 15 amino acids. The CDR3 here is CASTLGRLSECEQYF. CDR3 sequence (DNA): TGTGCCAGCACCTTGGGGCGGCTGTCGGAATGCGAGCAGTACTTC.

The CDR3 region has the DNA TGTGCCAGCAGTGAGCAGGGGAACACTGAAGCTTTCTTT. Translated, it gives CASSEQGNTEAFF. This sequence joins TRBV6-1 and TRBJ1-1, with D possibly TRBD1 on 5 matching bases. With 3 bases removed from V and 1 base from J, the gap between germline ends came to 6 bases. Germline CDR1 reads MNHNS; CDR2 reads SASEGT. The CDR3 totals 13 residues.

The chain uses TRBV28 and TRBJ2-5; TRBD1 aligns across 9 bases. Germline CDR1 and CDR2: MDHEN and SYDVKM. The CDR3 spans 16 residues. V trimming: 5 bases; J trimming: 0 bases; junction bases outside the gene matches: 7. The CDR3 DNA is TGTGCCAGCAGTGGGGAGACAGGGGGGTACCAAGAGACCCAGTACTTC. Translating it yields CASSGETGGYQETQYF.

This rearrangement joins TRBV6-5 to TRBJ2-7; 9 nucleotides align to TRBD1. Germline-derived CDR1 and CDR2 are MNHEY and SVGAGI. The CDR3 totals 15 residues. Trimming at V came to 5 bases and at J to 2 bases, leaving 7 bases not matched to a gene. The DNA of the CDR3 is TGTGCCAGCAGTCCTCGACAGGGGGTCCCCTACGAGCAGTACTTC. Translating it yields CASSPRQGVPYEQYF.

CDR3 nucleotide sequence: TGTGCCAGCAGGGGATTAGCGGGAGGTATGTTGGATGAGCAGTTCTTC. Encoded protein: CASRGLAGGMLDEQFF. The gene calls are TRBV9 and TRBJ2-1, with 10 positions matching TRBD2. The germline V gene has CDR1 SGDLS and CDR2 YYNGEE. CDR3 size: 16 residues. V dropped 5 bases and J dropped 8; count of bases not matched to a gene: 13.

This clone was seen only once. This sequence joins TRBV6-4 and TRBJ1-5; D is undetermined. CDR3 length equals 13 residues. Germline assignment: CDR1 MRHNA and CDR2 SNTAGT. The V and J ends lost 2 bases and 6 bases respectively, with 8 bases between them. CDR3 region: CASSDHTGQPQHF. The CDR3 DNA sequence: TGTGCCAGCAGTGACCATACTGGTCAGCCCCAGCATTTT.

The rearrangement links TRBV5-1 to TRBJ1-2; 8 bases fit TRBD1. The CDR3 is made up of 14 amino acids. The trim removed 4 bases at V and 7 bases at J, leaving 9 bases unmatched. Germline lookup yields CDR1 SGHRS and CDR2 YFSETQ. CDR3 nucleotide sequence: TGCGCCAGCAGCGTCGGACAGGGCCTCATTGGCTACACCTTC. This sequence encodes CASSVGQGLIGYTF.

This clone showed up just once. The CDR3 sequence is CAWSLGGGTRGEQYF. Written as DNA, the CDR3 is TGTGCCTGGAGTCTGGGAGGCGGAACGAGGGGCGAGCAGTACTTC. V is TRBV30 and J is TRBJ2-7, with D possibly being TRBD2 (6 bases). CDR1 and CDR2 from the germline V gene are GTSNPN and SVGIG (reference sequence). Trimming shortened V by 2 bases and J by 6 bases, and 20 bases separated the two germline ends. This CDR3 contains 15 residues. The full variable domain, rest sourced from reference TRBV30 and TRBJ2-7, is SQTIHQWPATLVQPVGSPLSLECTVEGTSNPNLYWYRQAAGRGLQLLFYSVGIGQISSEVPQNLSASRPQDRQFILSSKKLLLSDSGFYLCAWSLGGGTRGEQYFGPGTRLTVT.

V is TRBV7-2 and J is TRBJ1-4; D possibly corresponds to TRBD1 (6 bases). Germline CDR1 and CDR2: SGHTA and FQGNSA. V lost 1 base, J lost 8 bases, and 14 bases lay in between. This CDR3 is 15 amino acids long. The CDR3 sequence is CASSLERQGREKLFF. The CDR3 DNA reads TGTGCCAGCAGCTTAGAACGCCAGGGGCGGGAAAAACTGTTTTTT.

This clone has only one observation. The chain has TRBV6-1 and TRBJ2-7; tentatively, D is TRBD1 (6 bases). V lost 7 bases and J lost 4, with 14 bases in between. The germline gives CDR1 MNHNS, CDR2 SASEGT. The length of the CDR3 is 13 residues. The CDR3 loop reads CASTLDRRYEQYF. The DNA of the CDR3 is TGTGCCAGCACCCTAGACAGGAGATACGAGCAGTACTTC.

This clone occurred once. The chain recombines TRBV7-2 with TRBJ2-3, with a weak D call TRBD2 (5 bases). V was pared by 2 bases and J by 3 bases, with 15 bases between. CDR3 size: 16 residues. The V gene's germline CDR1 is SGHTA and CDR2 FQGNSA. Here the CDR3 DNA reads TGTGCCAGCAGCTTAAGACTCTGGGAGAGAACAGATACGCAGTATTTT. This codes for CASSLRLWERTDTQYF.

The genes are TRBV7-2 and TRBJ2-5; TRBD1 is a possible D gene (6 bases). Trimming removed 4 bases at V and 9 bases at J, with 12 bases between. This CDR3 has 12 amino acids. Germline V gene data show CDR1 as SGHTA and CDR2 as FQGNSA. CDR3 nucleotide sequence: TGTGCCAGCAGCTCGGGACAATGGGCCCAGTACTTC. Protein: CASSSGQWAQYF.

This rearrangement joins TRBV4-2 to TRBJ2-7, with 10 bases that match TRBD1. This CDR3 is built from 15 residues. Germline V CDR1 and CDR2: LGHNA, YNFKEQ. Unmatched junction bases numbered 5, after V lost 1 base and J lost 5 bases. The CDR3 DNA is TGTGCCAGCAGCCAAGTAGACAGGGGGCTCCACGAGCAGTACTTC. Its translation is CASSQVDRGLHEQYF.

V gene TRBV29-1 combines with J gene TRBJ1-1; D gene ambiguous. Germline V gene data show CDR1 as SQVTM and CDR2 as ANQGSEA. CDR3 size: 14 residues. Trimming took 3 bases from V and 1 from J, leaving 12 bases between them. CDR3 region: CSVDGLTPNTEAFF. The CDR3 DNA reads TGCAGCGTTGATGGACTAACCCCGAACACTGAAGCTTTCTTT.

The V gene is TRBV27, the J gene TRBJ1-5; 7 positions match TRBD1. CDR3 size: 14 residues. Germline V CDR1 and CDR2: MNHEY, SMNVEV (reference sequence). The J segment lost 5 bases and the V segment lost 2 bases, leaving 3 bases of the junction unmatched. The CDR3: CASSLGTAYQPQHF. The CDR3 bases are TGTGCCAGCAGTTTAGGGACAGCCTATCAGCCCCAGCATTTT.

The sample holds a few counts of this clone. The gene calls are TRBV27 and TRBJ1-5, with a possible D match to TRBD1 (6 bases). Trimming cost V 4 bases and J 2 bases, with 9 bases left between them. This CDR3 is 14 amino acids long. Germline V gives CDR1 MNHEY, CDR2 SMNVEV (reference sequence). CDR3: CASSYRVGNQPQHF. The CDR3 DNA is TGTGCCAGCAGTTACAGGGTGGGCAATCAGCCCCAGCATTTT.

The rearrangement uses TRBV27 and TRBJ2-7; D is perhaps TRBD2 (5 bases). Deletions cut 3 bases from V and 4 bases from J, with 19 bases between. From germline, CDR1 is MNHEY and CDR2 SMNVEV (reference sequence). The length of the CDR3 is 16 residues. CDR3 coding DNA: TGTGCCAGCAGTTTTGCCGGGGTCAATCGGGTTTACGAGCAGTACTTC. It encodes CASSFAGVNRVYEQYF.

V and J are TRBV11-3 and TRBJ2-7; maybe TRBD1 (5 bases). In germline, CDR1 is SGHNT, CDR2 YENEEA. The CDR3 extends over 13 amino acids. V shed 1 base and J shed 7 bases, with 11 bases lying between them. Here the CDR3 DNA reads TGTGCCAGCAGCTTAGCAGGGATTGGGGAGCAGTACTTC. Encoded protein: CASSLAGIGEQYF.

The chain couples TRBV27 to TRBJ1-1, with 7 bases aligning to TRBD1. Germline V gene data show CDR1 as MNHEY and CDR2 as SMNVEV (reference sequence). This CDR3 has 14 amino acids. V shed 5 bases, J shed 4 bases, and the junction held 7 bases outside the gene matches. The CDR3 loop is CASSPLGGLTEAFF. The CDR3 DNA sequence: TGTGCCAGCAGTCCCCTAGGGGGCCTCACTGAAGCTTTCTTT.

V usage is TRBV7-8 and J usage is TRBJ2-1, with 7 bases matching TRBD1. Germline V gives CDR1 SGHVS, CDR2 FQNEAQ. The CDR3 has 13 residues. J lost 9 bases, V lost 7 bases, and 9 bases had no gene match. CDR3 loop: CASTETGAGEQFF. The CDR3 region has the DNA TGTGCCAGCACTGAAACAGGGGCGGGTGAGCAGTTCTTC. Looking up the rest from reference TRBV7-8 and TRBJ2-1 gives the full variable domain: GAGVSQSPRYKVAKRGQDVALRCDPISGHVSLFWYQQALGQGPEFLTYFQNEAQLDKSGLPSDRFFAERPEGSVSTLKIQRTQQEDSAVYLCASTETGAGEQFFGPGTRLTVL.

The CDR3 loop is CATSTRTSGSNEQFF. The DNA for the CDR3 is TGTGCCACCAGCACCAGGACTAGCGGGAGTAATGAGCAGTTCTTC. The chain employs TRBV15 and TRBJ2-1; 13 bases match TRBD2. Germline V gene sequence: CDR1 LNHNV, CDR2 YYDKDF (reference sequence). This CDR3 is 15 amino acids long. V lost 4 bases and J lost 7; bases outside the gene matches: 4.